These 28 T cell receptor beta chains came from one sample sequenced in a study of CD8 T cells in Susac syndrome. Reverse transcription of roughly 0.45 to 1 ug RNA used random hexamers. TCRdb processed the immunoSEQ multiplex PCR reads anew with MiXCR; each CDR3 protein has one entry. The table lists roughly 89,000 distinct CDR3 sequences, about 96% of them singletons. The sample was CD8+ T cells from PBMCs. Receptor source: a human donor with Susac syndrome.

The CDR3 bases are TGTGCCAGCAGCCCCCCTTTTCGGGGGGAAGAGACCCAGTACTTC. Protein: CASSPPFRGEETQYF. V gene TRBV7-9 combines with J gene TRBJ2-5; 7 nucleotides align to TRBD2. Losses at the gene ends were 5 bases for V and 3 bases for J; bases not matched to a gene: 9. CDR3 size: 15 residues. Germline assignment: CDR1 SEHNR and CDR2 FQNEAQ (reference sequence). The whole variable domain, remainder taken from reference TRBV7-9 and TRBJ2-5, is DTGVSQNPRHKITKRGQNVTFRCDPISEHNRLYWYRQTLGQGPEFLTYFQNEAQLEKSRLLSDRFSAERPKGSFSTLEIQRTEQGDSAMYLCASSPPFRGEETQYFGPGTRLLVL.

The J gene is TRBJ2-5, the V gene TRBV28; D is undetermined. Trimming stripped 2 bases from V and 1 base from J, with 14 bases between. There are 16 residues in the CDR3. Per the germline V gene, CDR1 is MDHEN and CDR2 is SYDVKM. CDR3 region: CASSLRQEWVQETQYF. The CDR3 region has the DNA TGTGCCAGCAGTTTACGTCAGGAGTGGGTCCAAGAGACCCAGTACTTC. The whole variable domain, remainder taken from reference TRBV28 and TRBJ2-5, is DVKVTQSSRYLVKRTGEKVFLECVQDMDHENMFWYRQDPGLGLRLIYFSYDVKMKEKGDIPEGYSVSREKKERFSLILESASTNQTSMYLCASSLRQEWVQETQYFGPGTRLLVL.

The chain recombines TRBV20-1 with TRBJ2-1; the D call may be TRBD1 or TRBD2 (5 bases each). V was cut by 1 base and J by 0 bases, with 31 bases left in between. The CDR3 is 22 residues long. In germline, CDR1 is DFQATT, CDR2 SNEGSKA (reference sequence). The CDR3 DNA is TGCAGTGCTAGAGTGGCCCCTTCAGGGAGCCCTCCGCCTCCCGGCTCCTACAATGAGCAGTTCTTC. It is translated as CSARVAPSGSPPPPGSYNEQFF.

The chain recombines TRBV5-4 with TRBJ2-3; 9 nucleotides agree with TRBD2. Per the germline V gene, CDR1 is SGHNT and CDR2 is YYREEE (reference sequence). This CDR3 spans 15 amino acids. The junction had 7 bases not matched to a gene; V was cut back by 2 bases and J by 6 bases. The CDR3 nucleotides read TGTGCCAGCAGCTTCCTAATCGGGACTAGCGATACGCAGTATTTT. It is translated as CASSFLIGTSDTQYF.

This clonotype was counted once. The chain links TRBV19 to TRBJ1-3; 8 bases match TRBD1. The CDR3 spans 15 residues. Trimming at V came to 9 bases and at J to 2 bases, leaving 9 bases not matched to a gene. Germline CDR1 and CDR2: LNHDA and SQIVND (reference sequence). CDR3 DNA: TGTGCCAGCCGCCGGGACAGGAACGCTGGAAACACCATATATTTT. It specifies CASRRDRNAGNTIYF.

This chain's CDR3 is CATSRSDRGNYNEQFF. For the CDR3, the DNA is TGTGCCACCAGCAGATCCGACAGGGGGAACTACAATGAGCAGTTCTTC. V and J are TRBV15 and TRBJ2-1, with 9 bases identical to TRBD1. The CDR3 is made up of 16 amino acids. V gave up 2 bases and J gave up 3 bases; unmatched junction bases: 5. The germline V gene encodes CDR1 LNHNV and CDR2 YYDKDF (reference sequence).

In DNA, the CDR3 is TGTGCCAGCAGCCAAAGGGGTTCCTACAATGAGCAGTTCTTC. This codes for CASSQRGSYNEQFF. V usage is TRBV4-2 and J usage is TRBJ2-1; the D gene is possibly TRBD1 (5 bases). V shed 2 bases and J shed 1 base, with 6 bases lying between them. There are 14 residues in the CDR3. Germline CDR1 and CDR2: LGHNA and YNFKEQ.

The chain couples TRBV9 to TRBJ1-2; D might be TRBD1 (6 bases). Germline CDR1 is SGDLS and CDR2 is YYNGEE. CDR3 length equals 18 residues. Trimming removed 5 bases at V and 4 bases at J, with 27 bases between. The CDR3 coding sequence is TGTGCCAGCAGTCGTCGGGGGCAGGGGAACTCTACAATCTATGGCTACACCTTC. This gives the protein CASSRRGQGNSTIYGYTF.

The gene calls are TRBV29-1 and TRBJ2-1; TRBD2 is a possible D gene (5 bases). The V gene lost 7 bases and the J gene lost 0 bases, with 16 bases spanning the gap. Germline CDR1 SQVTM, CDR2 ANQGSEA. The length of the CDR3 is 15 residues. The DNA of the CDR3 is TGCAGCGCCGGGGAACTTTTAAGCTCCTACAATGAGCAGTTCTTC. Translated, it gives CSAGELLSSYNEQFF.

V gene TRBV9 combines with J gene TRBJ1-6; no firm D call. This CDR3 comprises 14 residues. V lost 0 bases, J lost 8 bases, and 9 bases lay in between. Germline V gene sequence: CDR1 SGDLS, CDR2 YYNGEE. The CDR3 DNA follows: TGTGCCAGCAGCGTAGGTAGTAGTTATTCACCCCTCCACTTT. Protein product: CASSVGSSYSPLHF. The full variable domain, with the rest looked up from reference TRBV9 and TRBJ1-6, is DSGVTQTPKHLITATGQRVTLRCSPRSGDLSVYWYQQSLDQGLQFLIQYYNGEERAKGNILERFSAQQFPDLHSELNLSSLELGDSALYFCASSVGSSYSPLHFGNGTRLTVT.

The chain recombines TRBV20-1 with TRBJ2-7; D remains unclear. From germline, CDR1 is DFQATT and CDR2 SNEGSKA (reference sequence). This CDR3 region has 15 residues. Trimming cost V 0 bases and J 2 bases, with 14 bases left between them. The CDR3: CSARDQTADPYEQYV. CDR3 DNA sequence: TGCAGTGCTAGAGATCAAACGGCCGACCCCTACGAGCAGTACGTC.

This chain links TRBV7-3 with TRBJ2-7, with 8 bases lining up with TRBD2. J was trimmed by 9 bases and V by 5 bases; bases with no gene match: 9. Germline values: CDR1 SGHTA, CDR2 FQGTGA. The CDR3 sequence is 13 residues long. In DNA, the CDR3 is TGTGCCAGCAGCCACGGGGGGGCGGCGACGCAGTACTTC. It encodes CASSHGGAATQYF.

The CDR3: CASSERTGGRAEAFF. The CDR3 bases are TGCGCCAGCAGCGAACGGACAGGGGGCAGAGCTGAAGCTTTCTTT. The rearrangement uses TRBV5-1 and TRBJ1-1, with TRBD1 matching over 11 bases. CDR1 and CDR2 from the germline V gene are SGHRS and YFSETQ. Trimming at V came to 4 bases and at J to 6 bases, leaving 8 bases not matched to a gene. The length of the CDR3 is 15 residues.

The chain employs TRBV7-2 and TRBJ1-2, with TRBD1 matching 9 bases. With 3 bases clipped from V and 4 bases from J, the junction kept 12 bases outside the gene matches. The CDR3 contains 17 residues. Germline-derived CDR1 and CDR2 are SGHTA and FQGNSA. CDR3: CASSFWDRVSLSYGYTF. Written as DNA, the CDR3 is TGTGCCAGCAGCTTTTGGGACAGGGTCAGCCTAAGCTATGGCTACACCTTC.

J is TRBJ2-5 and V is TRBV29-1; tentatively, D is TRBD1 or TRBD2 (5 bases each). Germline CDR1 and CDR2: SQVTM and ANQGSEA. The CDR3 is 17 amino acids. V lost 1 base to trimming and J lost 2 bases, with 20 bases between them. CDR3 coding DNA: TGCAGCGTTGAAGGAGAGCTACGGGGCCCCTTACAAGAGACCCAGTACTTC. It yields the protein CSVEGELRGPLQETQYF.

The chain uses TRBV13 and TRBJ2-7, with TRBD2 identical over 8 bases. Per the germline V gene, CDR1 is PRHDT and CDR2 is FYEKMQ (reference sequence). Losses at the gene ends were 5 bases for V and 3 bases for J; bases not matched to a gene: 9. The CDR3 is 15 amino acids. The CDR3 bases are TGTGCCAGCAGCCTAGATGGAAGCGGGAGCTACGAGCAGTACTTC. Translated, it gives CASSLDGSGSYEQYF.

This rearrangement joins TRBV29-1 to TRBJ2-7, with D perhaps TRBD1 (5 bases). Germline V gives CDR1 SQVTM, CDR2 ANQGSEA. CDR3 size: 12 residues. This CDR3 reads CSVTETAYEQYF. CDR3 DNA: TGCAGTGTCACCGAGACAGCCTACGAGCAGTACTTC.

The chain recombines TRBV4-3 with TRBJ1-1; D remains unclear. The CDR3 has 13 amino acids. Germline CDR1 is LGHNA and CDR2 is YSLEER. The V and J ends lost 0 bases and 7 bases respectively, with 9 bases between them. The CDR3 is CASSQDRSVEAFF. The CDR3 region has the DNA TGCGCCAGCAGCCAAGATCGTTCGGTTGAAGCTTTCTTT.

J is TRBJ1-2 and V is TRBV29-1; D is unresolved. The CDR3 contains 14 residues. V lost 3 bases and J lost 6, with 17 bases in between. CDR1 and CDR2 (germline): SQVTM, ANQGSEA. The CDR3 here is CSVDERSGIHGYTF. Written as DNA, the CDR3 is TGCAGCGTTGACGAAAGGAGTGGGATTCATGGCTACACCTTC. Variable domain in full (rest from reference TRBV29-1 and TRBJ1-2): SAVISQKPSRDICQRGTSLTIQCQVDSQVTMMFWYRQQPGQSLTLIATANQGSEATYESGFVIDKFPISRPNLTFSTLTVSNMSPEDSSIYLCSVDERSGIHGYTFGSGTRLTVV.

The rearrangement links TRBV28 to TRBJ2-3; D gene uncertain. Germline values: CDR1 MDHEN, CDR2 SYDVKM. Trimming took 6 bases from V and 0 from J, leaving 16 bases between them. This CDR3 spans 16 amino acids. Written as DNA, the CDR3 is TGTGCCAGCAGCTACCCCCGCGAGGCTAGCACAGATACGCAGTATTTT. It translates to CASSYPREASTDTQYF.

J is TRBJ2-7 and V is TRBV7-2; TRBD1 aligns across 10 bases. V shed 5 bases, J shed 2 bases, and the junction held 3 bases outside the gene matches. This CDR3 is built from 14 residues. CDR1 is SGHTA and CDR2 is FQGNSA in the germline V gene. The CDR3 coding sequence is TGTGCCAGCAGCCGGGGACAGGGGACCTACGAGCAGTACTTC. Translating gives CASSRGQGTYEQYF.

The chain is built from TRBV25-1 and TRBJ2-5; 11 positions match TRBD2. The CDR3 has 15 amino acids. V lost 2 bases to trimming and J lost 5 bases; unmatched junction nucleotides: 4. Germline V gene lookup returns CDR1 MGHDK and CDR2 SYGVNS. DNA for the CDR3: TGTGCCAGCAGTGAAGTAGCGGGAGGGCGGGAGACCCAGTACTTC. This gives the protein CASSEVAGGRETQYF.

This clonotype came up a few times. The chain couples TRBV6-1 to TRBJ1-5; D is unresolved. Germline V gene data show CDR1 as MNHNS and CDR2 as SASEGT. Trimming took 3 bases from V and 2 from J, leaving 8 bases between them. The CDR3 spans 14 residues. The CDR3 reads CASSDTRGNQPQHF. In DNA, the CDR3 is TGTGCCAGCAGTGATACGAGGGGCAATCAGCCCCAGCATTTT.

The V gene is TRBV6-2 or TRBV6-3, the J gene TRBJ2-1; TRBD2 matches at 8 bases. The CDR3 sequence is 13 residues long. CDR1 and CDR2 from the germline V gene are MNHEY and SVGEGT. The V gene end was trimmed by 2 bases and the J gene end by 10 bases; junction bases not matched to a gene: 4. The CDR3 is CASSYTGGSEQFF. In DNA, the CDR3 is TGTGCCAGCAGTTACACGGGAGGGAGCGAGCAGTTCTTC.

The chain joins TRBV23-1 to TRBJ2-6; tentatively, D is TRBD1 (6 bases). TRBV23-1 counts as an open reading frame of uncertain function. Trimming removed 1 base at V and 4 bases at J, with 23 bases between. The CDR3 sequence is 20 residues long. The CDR3 nucleotides read TGCGCCAGCAGTCAATGGCCCGTGGACAGTTCCCTGCGGGGGGCCAACGTCCTGACTTTC. Amino acid sequence: CASSQWPVDSSLRGANVLTF.

The chain couples TRBV3-1 to TRBJ2-6; 11 nucleotides line up with TRBD2. Germline V gene data show CDR1 as LGHDT and CDR2 as YNNKEL (reference sequence). The CDR3 runs 16 residues. The ends lost 5 bases at V and 0 bases at J; junction bases unmatched: 0. CDR3 in DNA: TGTGCCAGCAGCGGACTAGCGGGCTCTGGGGCCAACGTCCTGACTTTC. Translating gives CASSGLAGSGANVLTF.

The gene calls are TRBV20-1 and TRBJ2-7; 8 nucleotides match TRBD2. CDR1 DFQATT and CDR2 SNEGSKA come from the germline V gene (reference sequence). The CDR3 is 15 amino acids. Trimming removed 5 bases from V and 4 bases from J; junction bases left unmatched: 13. The CDR3 loop is CSAPRHSGGVYEQYF. The CDR3 nucleotides are TGCAGTGCTCCCCGCCACTCCGGGGGGGTGTACGAGCAGTACTTC.

The genes are TRBV28 and TRBJ2-7; D call uncertain. The CDR3 contains 13 residues. Germline V gives CDR1 MDHEN, CDR2 SYDVKM. V shed 5 bases and J shed 0 bases, with 8 bases lying between them. The CDR3 sequence is CASSLLSSYEQYF. In DNA form, the CDR3 reads TGTGCCAGCAGTCTGCTCAGCTCCTACGAGCAGTACTTC. The full variable domain, with the rest looked up from reference TRBV28 and TRBJ2-7, is DVKVTQSSRYLVKRTGEKVFLECVQDMDHENMFWYRQDPGLGLRLIYFSYDVKMKEKGDIPEGYSVSREKKERFSLILESASTNQTSMYLCASSLLSSYEQYFGPGTRLTVT.